Presented here are 24 T cell receptor beta chains from one specimen sequenced in a study of identical twins. TCRdb called the 5' RACE reads again in MiXCR, with one record for every CDR3 protein. The table has around 340,000 distinct CDR3 sequences, 9% seen once. What was sequenced was naive T cells sorted from blood. The receptors shown here come from a woman aged 45-60 years in good health.

This clonotype was counted between two and nine times. As DNA, the CDR3 is TGTGCCAGCAGTGGACGGAGGGGAAGAGATACAGATACGCAGTATTTT. Its translation is CASSGRRGRDTDTQYF. The gene calls are TRBV6-1 and TRBJ2-3, with TRBD2 as a possible D gene (6 bases). Trimming stripped 4 bases from V and 3 bases from J, with 17 bases between. Germline V lookup: CDR1 MNHNS, CDR2 SASEGT. The CDR3 has 16 residues.

The chain has TRBV12-3 or TRBV12-4 and TRBJ2-1; D not resolved. Trimming removed 0 bases at V and 10 bases at J, with 10 bases between. The CDR3 runs 13 residues. CDR3 in amino acids: CASSLASLREQFF. The CDR3 nucleotides read TGTGCCAGCAGTTTAGCCTCGCTCAGGGAGCAGTTCTTC.

This clonotype was picked up a small number of times. The chain carries TRBV6-5 and TRBJ1-1; 7 bases fit TRBD1. The V gene's germline CDR1 is MNHEY and CDR2 SVGAGI. The CDR3 contains 13 residues. J lost 0 bases, V lost 8 bases, and 3 bases had no gene match. The CDR3 DNA is TGTGCCAGCGGCAGGGGGTTGAACACTGAAGCTTTCTTT. Encoded protein: CASGRGLNTEAFF.

This clonotype was found a few times. The V call is TRBV12-3 or TRBV12-4, the J call TRBJ2-3; 7 bases fit TRBD2. The CDR3 consists of 18 residues. Trimming took 10 bases from V and 0 from J; bases not matched to a gene: 19. The CDR3 loop is CAITTSGVGTTSTDTQYF. CDR3 sequence (DNA): TGTGCCATCACCACCTCGGGGGTTGGGACTACCAGCACAGATACGCAGTATTTT.

This chain connects TRBV4-1 to TRBJ2-7; 7 positions match TRBD2. V lost 3 bases, J lost 5 bases, and 10 bases stayed unmatched. CDR1 MGHRA and CDR2 YSYEKL come from the germline V gene. The CDR3 totals 15 residues. The CDR3 loop is CASSHSRSGLNEQYF. As DNA, the CDR3 is TGCGCCAGCAGCCATAGTCGTAGCGGGCTCAACGAGCAGTACTTC.

This clonotype was picked up a small number of times. The gene calls are TRBV18 and TRBJ2-1; D is possibly TRBD1 or TRBD2 (6 bases each). Germline values: CDR1 KGHSH, CDR2 LQKENI. This CDR3 contains 16 residues. V dropped 3 bases and J dropped 3 bases, with 15 bases sitting between them. For the CDR3, the DNA is TGTGCCAGCTCACCGCTCGGAGGGGGAAACTACAATGAGCAGTTCTTC. Translation gives CASSPLGGGNYNEQFF.

The chain joins TRBV24-1 to TRBJ2-7; 10 nucleotides match TRBD1. Germline values: CDR1 KGHDR, CDR2 SFDVKD. CDR3 length: 15 residues. J lost 7 bases, V lost 3 bases, and 8 bases had no gene match. CDR3 protein: CATSDPRQGASEQYV. The CDR3 DNA reads TGTGCCACCAGTGATCCCCGACAGGGGGCGAGTGAGCAGTACGTC.

This clonotype was detected ten times or more. This chain joins TRBV14 and TRBJ1-1; D uncertain. V was shortened by 0 bases and J by 1 base, with 12 bases between the two germline ends. CDR3 size: 16 residues. From germline, CDR1 is SGHDN and CDR2 FVKESK. CDR3 loop: CASSQEGNLGNTEAFF. DNA of the CDR3: TGTGCCAGCAGCCAAGAAGGAAATTTAGGGAACACTGAAGCTTTCTTT.

On this clonotype itself: A much more abundant neighbour one base away suggests this may be a read error. The chain recombines TRBV25-1 with TRBJ1-4; D remains unclear. The CDR3 spans 15 residues. Germline V lookup: CDR1 MGHDK, CDR2 SYGVNS. Written as DNA, the CDR3 is TGTGCCAGCAGTGAGGCGTTCTCAACTAATGAAAAACCGTTTTTT. It is translated as CASSEAFSTNEKPFF.

Only a few counts were recorded for this clonotype. J is TRBJ2-1 and V is TRBV5-1, with no clear D. From germline, CDR1 is SGHRS and CDR2 YFSETQ. V gave up 3 bases and J gave up 2 bases, with 12 bases separating them. This CDR3 comprises 15 residues. CDR3 DNA sequence: TGCGCCAGCAGCTCAGGTGCTGGCGCCTACAATGAGCAGTTCTTC. It translates to CASSSGAGAYNEQFF.

This clonotype showed up just a few times. The V call is TRBV20-1, the J call TRBJ2-3; D remains unclear. The CDR3 loop spans 14 amino acids. Per the germline V gene, CDR1 is DFQATT and CDR2 is SNEGSKA (reference sequence). Trimming took 0 bases from V and 0 from J, leaving 7 bases between them. CDR3 protein: CSAREGFSTDTQYF. CDR3 nucleotide sequence: TGCAGTGCTAGAGAGGGCTTTAGCACAGATACGCAGTATTTT.

This clonotype was detected many times. The chain joins TRBV14 to TRBJ2-1, with D unclear. This CDR3 contains 13 residues. Per the germline V gene, CDR1 is SGHDN and CDR2 is FVKESK. The ends were cut back, 2 bases at V and 8 bases at J, with 10 bases in the middle. This chain's CDR3 is CASSQTARDEQFF. The DNA of the CDR3 is TGTGCCAGCAGCCAAACTGCTCGTGATGAGCAGTTCTTC.

This clonotype showed up just a few times. The chain uses TRBV7-2 and TRBJ2-1; 8 positions agree with TRBD1. Germline V gene data show CDR1 as SGHTA and CDR2 as FQGNSA. CDR3 length: 19 residues. V shed 5 bases, J shed 0 bases, and the junction held 15 bases outside the gene matches. CDR3 nucleotide sequence: TGTGCCAGCAGCGCTTACCCCGTGACAGGGGCTTACTCCTACAATGAGCAGTTCTTC. Encoded protein: CASSAYPVTGAYSYNEQFF.

The chain employs TRBV7-9 and TRBJ1-1; D gene uncertain. The germline CDR1 and CDR2 sequences are SEHNR and FQNEAQ (reference sequence). With 1 base removed from V and 6 bases from J, the gap between germline ends came to 9 bases. The CDR3 runs 13 residues. DNA for the CDR3: TGTGCCAGCAGCTTAGGGAATTTCCCTGAAGCTTTCTTT. This gives the protein CASSLGNFPEAFF.

This clonotype was seen a handful of times. The gene calls are TRBV7-8 and TRBJ2-6; D gene uncertain. Germline CDR1 and CDR2: SGHVS and FQNEAQ. V lost 5 bases to trimming and J lost 4 bases, with 18 bases between them. This CDR3 contains 17 residues. CDR3 nucleotide sequence: TGTGCCAGCAGCCTGTTGTCGGGCTCGGTCGGGGCCAACGTCCTGACTTTC. Its translation: CASSLLSGSVGANVLTF.

This clonotype was recorded a few times. The chain couples TRBV5-1 to TRBJ2-7; D gene unclear. The CDR3 contains 13 residues. Germline V gives CDR1 SGHRS, CDR2 YFSETQ. Trimming pared 4 bases from V and 6 bases from J, leaving 14 bases between. The CDR3 DNA is TGCGCCAGCAGCCCGACGACCCCTCGCGAGCAGTACTTC. Translated, it gives CASSPTTPREQYF.

This clonotype was detected many times. The rearrangement joins TRBV12-3 or TRBV12-4 to TRBJ2-1; D not resolved. Deletions cut 5 bases from V and 10 bases from J, with 9 bases between. The CDR3 is made up of 11 amino acids. The CDR3 sequence is CASSKLGEQFF. The CDR3 nucleotides are TGTGCCAGCAGTAAGCTCGGGGAGCAGTTCTTC.

This clonotype was seen ten or more times. The chain has TRBV3-1 and TRBJ2-3; 8 bases are shared with TRBD1. The CDR3 contains 15 residues. V shed 1 base, J shed 9 bases, and the junction held 9 bases outside the gene matches. Germline CDR1 reads LGHDT; CDR2 reads YNNKEL (reference sequence). The CDR3 sequence: CASSQAAGGLLTQYF. The DNA of the CDR3 is TGTGCCAGCAGCCAAGCGGCAGGGGGCCTTCTCACGCAGTATTTT.

There are many counts of this clonotype. The rearrangement links TRBV24-1 to TRBJ2-2; perhaps TRBD1 as D (6 bases). The germline V gene has CDR1 KGHDR and CDR2 SFDVKD. The CDR3 has 13 amino acids. The V end lost 8 bases, the J end lost 6 bases, and 12 bases lay between the germline ends. This CDR3 reads CATNRDVAGELFF. CDR3 nucleotides: TGTGCCACCAACAGGGATGTCGCCGGGGAGCTGTTTTTT.

The chain couples TRBV15 to TRBJ2-5, with 7 positions matching TRBD1. The V and J ends lost 1 base and 4 bases, in that order; junction bases with no gene match: 6. The V gene's germline CDR1 is LNHNV and CDR2 YYDKDF (reference sequence). The CDR3 runs 15 residues. CDR3 amino acids: CATSRGQGAGETQYF. CDR3 coding DNA: TGTGCCACCAGCAGAGGACAGGGTGCAGGAGAGACCCAGTACTTC.

This clonotype was picked up many times. V and J are TRBV9 and TRBJ2-7, with a tentative D call TRBD1 (6 bases). V lost 2 bases to trimming and J lost 2 bases, with 11 bases between them. Germline CDR1 SGDLS, CDR2 YYNGEE. CDR3 length equals 14 residues. The CDR3 DNA reads as TGTGCCAGCAGCGTGGGGACACAAGCCTACGAGCAGTACTTC. Protein sequence: CASSVGTQAYEQYF.

This clonotype was observed a few times. The chain joins TRBV2 to TRBJ2-1; tentative D call: TRBD2 (6 bases). Germline values: CDR1 SNHLY, CDR2 FYNNEI. The CDR3 contains 14 residues. Trimming cost V 6 bases and J 7 bases, with 16 bases left between them. Here the CDR3 DNA reads TGTGCCAGCAGAACTAGCACCTCGCAAAATGAGCAGTTCTTC. Translated, it gives CASRTSTSQNEQFF.

This chain joins TRBV20-1 and TRBJ2-7; 13 nucleotides match TRBD2. V was clipped by 0 bases and J by 4 bases; unmatched bases: 3. Germline V gene data show CDR1 as DFQATT and CDR2 as SNEGSKA (reference sequence). CDR3 length: 15 amino acids. Written as DNA, the CDR3 is TGCAGTGCTAGAGACGGGACTAGCGGGAATTACGAGCAGTACTTC. Protein sequence: CSARDGTSGNYEQYF.

This clonotype was observed once. This may arise from a read error, as a much more abundant clone is one base away. This chain uses TRBV6-6 with TRBJ1-1, with TRBD1 matching 7 bases. The germline gives CDR1 MNHNY, CDR2 SVGAGI (reference sequence). CDR3 length equals 13 residues. CDR3 in DNA: TGTGCCGGCAGACGGACAGGCGGCACTGAAGCTTTCTTT. Its protein product is CAGRRTGGTEAFF.